The 27 T cell receptor beta chains presented below share a single source sample, sequenced in a study of Ad26.COV2.S vaccination and SARS-CoV-2 variants. Documented treatment: roughly 20 received Ad26.COV2.S at low or high dose, single or two shots; 5 received placebo; per-sample allocation not given. Sampling happened 63 days after the first vaccine or placebo injection. Profiling relied on immunoSEQ multiplex PCR, and the TCRdb table lists in-frame clones only, not all of them. Of around 340,000 clones in the sample, 86% were seen once. This specimen consisted of peripheral blood, obtained in a trial of Ad26.COV2.S vaccine versus placebo. These receptors all come from a person aged 18-65 years who received the Ad26.COV2.S COVID-19 vaccine or a placebo.

Only one count was recorded for this clone. The chain links TRBV4-3 to TRBJ2-3; 7 positions agree with TRBD2. J was trimmed by 6 bases and V by 2 bases; bases with no gene match: 11. The CDR3 has 16 amino acids. CDR1 and CDR2 from the germline V gene are LGHNA and YSLEER. Written as DNA, the CDR3 is TGCGCCAGCAGCCAACGTCGGGCGGGAGATTGGGATACGCAGTATTTT. Encoded protein: CASSQRRAGDWDTQYF.

The chain is built from TRBV25-1 and TRBJ1-4; D is undetermined. CDR1 is MGHDK and CDR2 is SYGVNS in the germline V gene. The CDR3 length is 11 residues. V was shortened by 3 bases and J by 15 bases, with 11 bases between the two germline ends. The chain's CDR3 is CASSEGLTVFF. The CDR3 region has the DNA TGTGCCAGCAGTGAGGGGTTAACGGTGTTTTTT.

This rearrangement joins TRBV27 to TRBJ1-1; D unresolved. This CDR3 region has 15 residues. The V end was cut by 0 bases, the J end by 0 bases, with 8 bases between. Germline V gene data show CDR1 as MNHEY and CDR2 as SMNVEV (reference sequence). Written as DNA, the CDR3 is TGTGCCAGCAGTTTATCGAACGGGGTGAACACTGAAGCTTTCTTT. Its protein is CASSLSNGVNTEAFF.

This chain links TRBV5-6 with TRBJ2-7; no definite D call. This CDR3 is built from 16 residues. The germline gives CDR1 SGHDT, CDR2 YYEEEE. Trimming stripped 1 base from V and 0 bases from J, with 14 bases between. CDR3 nucleotides: TGTGCCAGCAGCTTGAGATTAGGCACGGACTCCTACGAGCAGTACTTC. Residues: CASSLRLGTDSYEQYF.

This chain uses TRBV7-9 with TRBJ2-5; D call uncertain. Germline-derived CDR1 and CDR2 are SEHNR and FQNEAQ (reference sequence). This CDR3 contains 13 residues. The V end was cut by 4 bases, the J end by 2 bases, with 8 bases between. This CDR3 is CASSYDIQETQYF. CDR3 DNA sequence: TGTGCCAGCAGCTACGACATACAAGAGACCCAGTACTTC.

This chain connects TRBV7-9 to TRBJ1-2; D unresolved. Germline V CDR1 and CDR2: SEHNR, FQNEAQ (reference sequence). V lost 1 base and J 1 base, leaving 13 bases between the germline ends. This CDR3 comprises 16 residues. CDR3 protein: CASSLESGSYNYGYTF. The CDR3 nucleotides are TGTGCCAGCAGCTTAGAATCGGGAAGCTATAACTATGGCTACACCTTC. The complete variable domain, with remaining parts taken from reference TRBV7-9 and TRBJ1-2, reads DTGVSQNPRHKITKRGQNVTFRCDPISEHNRLYWYRQTLGQGPEFLTYFQNEAQLEKSRLLSDRFSAERPKGSFSTLEIQRTEQGDSAMYLCASSLESGSYNYGYTFGSGTRLTVV.

V usage is TRBV18 and J usage is TRBJ1-1; no firm D call. The V end was cut by 0 bases, the J end by 1 base, with 6 bases between. CDR3 length equals 14 residues. Per germline, CDR1 KGHSH and CDR2 LQKENI. The DNA for the CDR3 is TGTGCCAGCTCACCACCCGGGAAGAACACTGAAGCTTTCTTT. This sequence encodes CASSPPGKNTEAFF.

This clone was seen a few times. The V gene is TRBV7-6, the J gene TRBJ1-3; D is undetermined. With 5 bases removed from V and 1 base from J, the gap between germline ends came to 12 bases. Germline V gene sequence: CDR1 SGHVS, CDR2 FNYEAQ. The CDR3 length is 15 residues. The CDR3 protein is CASSLDGVSGNTIYF. In nucleotides, the CDR3 is TGTGCCAGCAGCCTGGACGGAGTGTCTGGAAACACCATATATTTT. The full variable domain, completed using reference TRBV7-6 and TRBJ1-3, is GAGVSQSPRYKVTKRGQDVALRCDPISGHVSLYWYRQALGQGPEFLTYFNYEAQQDKSGLPNDRFSAERPEGSISTLTIQRTEQRDSAMYRCASSLDGVSGNTIYFGEGSWLTVV.

The sample holds a few counts of this clone. The rearrangement links TRBV4-3 to TRBJ2-2; D gene ambiguous. The CDR3 loop spans 14 amino acids. The germline gives CDR1 LGHNA, CDR2 YSLEER. Trimming removed 0 bases at V and 6 bases at J, with 8 bases between. CDR3: CASSQDDVAGELFF. Written as DNA, the CDR3 is TGCGCCAGCAGCCAAGATGACGTCGCCGGGGAGCTGTTTTTT.

The genes are TRBV30 and TRBJ1-1, with D hard to call. Trimming took 4 bases from V and 0 from J, leaving 6 bases between them. CDR1 is GTSNPN and CDR2 is SVGIG in the germline V gene (reference sequence). The CDR3 consists of 12 residues. CDR3 protein: CAWKRLNTEAFF. The CDR3 DNA is TGTGCCTGGAAACGATTGAACACTGAAGCTTTCTTT.

This clone appeared once. V usage is TRBV11-2 and J usage is TRBJ2-7; TRBD2 matches 7 bases. The length of the CDR3 is 15 residues. After removal of 5 bases from V and 4 bases from J, the junction contained 11 bases not matched to a gene. CDR1 is SGHAT and CDR2 is FQNNGV in the germline V gene. CDR3 sequence (DNA): TGTGCCAGCAGCCCACCTCGGCGCGGGAGTTACGAGCAGTACTTC. The encoded protein is CASSPPRRGSYEQYF.

This chain links TRBV19 with TRBJ2-5; 11 bases agree with TRBD2. The CDR3 spans 15 residues. Trimming removed 5 bases from V and 4 bases from J; junction bases left unmatched: 6. Germline V gene lookup returns CDR1 LNHDA and CDR2 SQIVND (reference sequence). The DNA for the CDR3 is TGTGCCAGTAGTTTAATAGCGGGAGGGATAGAGACCCAGTACTTC. Protein product: CASSLIAGGIETQYF.

This chain links TRBV7-6 with TRBJ2-1; 11 bases agree with TRBD2. This CDR3 has 13 residues. Trimming at V came to 1 base and at J to 10 bases, leaving 0 bases not matched to a gene. Germline CDR1 is SGHVS and CDR2 is FNYEAQ. The CDR3 sequence is CASSLGTSGEQFF. The CDR3 nucleotides are TGTGCCAGCAGCTTAGGGACTAGCGGGGAGCAGTTCTTC. Based on the CDR3 plus reference TRBV7-6 and TRBJ2-1, the full variable domain is GAGVSQSPRYKVTKRGQDVALRCDPISGHVSLYWYRQALGQGPEFLTYFNYEAQQDKSGLPNDRFSAERPEGSISTLTIQRTEQRDSAMYRCASSLGTSGEQFFGPGTRLTVL.

This clone turned up a few times. V is TRBV14 and J is TRBJ1-3, with D tentatively TRBD1 (5 bases). The CDR3 consists of 15 residues. Trimming took 3 bases from V and 6 from J, leaving 15 bases between them. Per the germline V gene, CDR1 is SGHDN and CDR2 is FVKESK. The CDR3 loop is CASSQARTLQNTIYF. The CDR3 region has the DNA TGTGCCAGCAGCCAGGCCCGGACATTGCAAAACACCATATATTTT.

This chain uses TRBV6-5 with TRBJ2-7; D possibly uses TRBD1 or TRBD2 (5 bases each). The germline gives CDR1 MNHEY, CDR2 SVGAGI. V was shortened by 0 bases and J by 2 bases, with 11 bases between the two germline ends. The length of the CDR3 is 15 residues. For the CDR3, the DNA is TGTGCCAGCAGTTACTCGGGGGAACCGCCCTACGAGCAGTACTTC. Protein sequence: CASSYSGEPPYEQYF.

The V and J genes are TRBV18 and TRBJ1-4, with D maybe TRBD1 (6 bases). Germline CDR1 KGHSH, CDR2 LQKENI. The CDR3 runs 15 residues. V was clipped by 3 bases and J by 4 bases, with 12 bases between them. The CDR3 DNA reads TGTGCCAGCTCACCTGGGACACCCTTTAATGAAAAACTGTTTTTT. This codes for CASSPGTPFNEKLFF.

This clone has only one observation. The J gene is TRBJ2-7, the V gene TRBV6-2 or TRBV6-3; D is unresolved. The CDR3 is 15 amino acids. V lost 2 bases and J 0 bases, leaving 11 bases between the germline ends. CDR1 MNHEY and CDR2 SVGEGT come from the germline V gene. The CDR3 DNA reads TGTGCCAGCAGTTACGCCAAGATTAGCTCCTACGAGCAGTACTTC. Amino acids: CASSYAKISSYEQYF.

This sequence joins TRBV3-1 (or the pseudogene TRBV3-2) and TRBJ1-2; D call uncertain. The CDR3 runs 13 residues. CDR1 LGHDT and CDR2 YNNKEL come from the germline V gene (reference sequence). V shed 1 base and J shed 8 bases, with 11 bases lying between them. The CDR3 protein is CASSQVRLRGYTF. DNA for the CDR3: TGTGCCAGCAGCCAAGTACGGCTTCGGGGCTACACCTTC.

The rearrangement uses TRBV20-1 and TRBJ2-5; D is unresolved. V was shortened by 3 bases and J by 5 bases, with 4 bases between the two germline ends. The CDR3 contains 10 residues. Germline values: CDR1 DFQATT, CDR2 SNEGSKA (reference sequence). The CDR3: CSARTETQYF. The CDR3 DNA reads TGCAGTGCTAGGACGGAGACCCAGTACTTC.

This clone was picked up a small number of times. The CDR3 sequence is CASSLGADKTEAFF. In nucleotides, the CDR3 is TGCGCCAGCAGCTTGGGAGCGGATAAGACTGAAGCTTTCTTT. The chain has TRBV5-1 and TRBJ1-1; D gene uncertain. The germline V gene encodes CDR1 SGHRS and CDR2 YFSETQ. This CDR3 contains 14 residues. V lost 0 bases and J 5 bases, leaving 11 bases between the germline ends. Based on the CDR3 plus reference TRBV5-1 and TRBJ1-1, the full variable domain is KAGVTQTPRYLIKTRGQQVTLSCSPISGHRSVSWYQQTPGQGLQFLFEYFSETQRNKGNFPGRFSGRQFSNSRSEMNVSTLELGDSALYLCASSLGADKTEAFFGQGTRLTVV.

V is TRBV6-1 and J is TRBJ2-7; D ambiguous. V was clipped by 1 base and J by 10 bases, with 17 bases between them. Per germline, CDR1 MNHNS and CDR2 SASEGT. This CDR3 region has 14 residues. CDR3 DNA sequence: TGTGCCAGCAGTGAAGTAGGATATGAACCCACCCAGTACTTC. Translating it yields CASSEVGYEPTQYF.

The chain links TRBV11-2 to TRBJ1-1; 8 bases agree with TRBD1. CDR1 and CDR2 from the germline V gene are SGHAT and FQNNGV. The CDR3 is 14 amino acids. J gave up 4 bases and V 5 bases, and 6 bases lay outside the gene matches. Written as DNA, the CDR3 is TGTGCCAGCAGCGACCAGACAGGGGCCACTGAAGCTTTCTTT. The encoded protein is CASSDQTGATEAFF.

The chain carries TRBV19 and TRBJ1-4; maybe TRBD1 (5 bases). Germline assignment: CDR1 LNHDA and CDR2 SQIVND (reference sequence). The CDR3 is 13 residues long. V gave up 10 bases and J gave up 3 bases, with 12 bases separating them. This chain's CDR3 is CATRAGPNEKLFF. The CDR3 DNA reads as TGTGCCACCAGGGCCGGCCCTAATGAAAAACTGTTTTTT.

This clone turned up a few times. The chain uses TRBV23-1 and TRBJ1-1; 9 bases line up with TRBD1. TRBV23-1 is identified as an open reading frame with a role that is uncertain. Trimming removed 4 bases from V and 11 bases from J; junction bases left unmatched: 5. There are 12 residues in the CDR3. This CDR3 reads CASSLWDRVAFF. The DNA of the CDR3 is TGCGCCAGCAGTCTCTGGGACAGGGTTGCTTTCTTT.

This clone was picked up one time. The chain uses TRBV27 and TRBJ1-2; no clear D gene. The V end lost 5 bases, the J end lost 5 bases, and 12 bases lay between the germline ends. The CDR3 is 13 amino acids. Germline CDR1 reads MNHEY; CDR2 reads SMNVEV (reference sequence). This CDR3 reads CASSPVKGYGYTF. The CDR3 region has the DNA TGTGCCAGCAGTCCTGTAAAAGGTTATGGCTACACCTTC.

On this clone: One end of the junction varies from germline; a read error may be responsible. The chain employs TRBV15 and TRBJ2-3; TRBD2 matches 10 bases. From germline, CDR1 is LNHNV and CDR2 YYDKDF (reference sequence). The CDR3 extends over 18 amino acids. Here the CDR3 DNA reads TGTGCCACCAGCCGAGACACGGGACTAGCGTTTAGCACAGATACGCAGTATTTT. The encoded protein is CATSRDTGLAFSTDTQYF.

The chain carries TRBV4-3 and TRBJ2-7; 8 bases are shared with TRBD2. CDR1 and CDR2 from the germline V gene are LGHNA and YSLEER. Unmatched junction bases numbered 7, after V lost 3 bases and J lost 3 bases. This CDR3 is built from 15 residues. CDR3 protein: CASSHSASGYYEQYF. In nucleotides, the CDR3 is TGCGCCAGCAGCCACTCGGCTAGCGGGTACTACGAGCAGTACTTC.